This paragraph reports one TCR beta chain. The V gene's germline CDR1 is SGHRS and CDR2 YFSETQ. V was cut by 3 bases and J by 2 bases, with 11 bases left in between. The CDR3 consists of 14 residues. The sample is drawn from a study of blood T cell repertoires in COVID-19. Study context: Sites in the United States, Italy and Spain provided acute and convalescent COVID-19 samples.

Measured with immunoSEQ multiplex PCR; TCRdb has only the in-frame clones, and not every one. The sample includes tens of thousands of clones, over 85% seen only once; the top ten take around 1.3%. The chain employs TRBV5-1 and TRBJ1-1; maybe TRBD1 (5 bases). The sample was peripheral blood. The source is a man in his sixties with acute or convalescent COVID-19. CDR3 bases: TGCGCCAGCAGCTCTTACACAGGAAACACTGAAGCTTTCTTT. It specifies CASSSYTGNTEAFF.